Listed below are T cell receptor beta chains from one sample, sequenced in a study of blood T cell repertoires in COVID-19. TCRdb's table, derived via immunoSEQ multiplex PCR, lists solely in-frame clones and lacks some. The sample includes around 100,000 clones, roughly nine tenths seen only once; the top ten take about 1.7%. Material for sequencing was peripheral blood. The receptor source for this set is a human donor with active COVID-19. The donor label of this sample is uncertain. Each CDR3 is given with its conserved first and last residue. A D gene is named only where the DNA matches it firmly. Where a row states a size, it is once, few, many or the class of an expanded clone; other rows omit it.

TRBV2	.	.	TRBJ2-5	CASNVRGVQTQYF	TGTGCCAGCAACGTGCGGGGTGTGCAGACCCAGTACTTC
TRBV5-4	.	TRBD2	TRBJ2-2	CASSFSGGANTGELFF	TGTGCCAGCAGCTTTAGCGGGGGGGCCAACACCGGGGAGCTGTTTTTT
TRBV27	.	.	TRBJ2-7	CASSLGVVYEQYF	TGTGCCAGCAGCCTAGGCGTCGTCTACGAGCAGTACTTC
TRBV9	.	TRBD2	TRBJ2-3	CASSARAGASTDTQYF	TGTGCCAGCAGCGCGCGAGCGGGGGCCAGCACAGATACGCAGTATTTT
TRBV6-5	.	.	TRBJ1-1	CASSYPGQNTEAFF	TGTGCCAGCAGTTACCCCGGACAGAACACTGAAGCTTTCTTT
TRBV4-2	.	TRBD2	TRBJ2-1	CASSQDRASGGAEQFF	TGTGCCAGCAGCCAAGATAGGGCTAGCGGGGGGGCTGAGCAGTTCTTC
TRBV6-5	.	TRBD1	TRBJ1-2	CASSLQGVYGYTF	TGTGCCAGCAGTTTACAGGGGGTTTATGGCTACACCTTC
TRBV6-5	.	.	TRBJ1-2	CASSSQFDGYTF	TGTGCCAGCAGTTCTCAGTTTGATGGCTACACCTTC
TRBV11-1	.	.	TRBJ1-1	CASSLEPTAGTEAFF	TGTGCCAGCAGCTTAGAGCCGACAGCGGGCACTGAAGCTTTCTTT
TRBV24-1	.	.	TRBJ1-6	CATSVLITIDYNSPLHF	TGTGCCACCAGTGTCCTGATCACTATCGATTATAATTCACCCCTCCACTTT
TRBV10-3	.	TRBD1	TRBJ1-1	CAISEMGTGATEAFF	TGTGCCATCAGTGAGATGGGGACAGGAGCCACTGAAGCTTTCTTT
TRBV6-5	.	.	TRBJ1-1	CASRSNGVLAEAFF	TGTGCCAGCAGGTCAAACGGGGTTCTGGCTGAAGCTTTCTTT
TRBV24-1	.	TRBD1	TRBJ1-5	CATSDGRQGSQGPQHF	TGTGCCACCAGTGACGGCAGACAGGGCTCCCAAGGGCCCCAGCATTTT
TRBV29-1	.	.	TRBJ2-2	CSVVKGNVGAGELFF	TGCAGCGTTGTAAAGGGGAATGTCGGTGCCGGGGAGCTGTTTTTT
TRBV9	.	.	TRBJ1-2	CASSVSGGSYGYTF	TGTGCCAGCAGCGTATCGGGGGGAAGCTATGGCTACACCTTC
TRBV29-1	.	TRBD1	TRBJ1-1	CSVAGGYVNTEAFF	TGCAGCGTTGCAGGGGGATACGTGAACACTGAAGCTTTCTTT
TRBV5-8	medium-sized	.	TRBJ1-1	CASIAGAELEAFF	TGTGCCAGCATCGCGGGAGCGGAACTCGAAGCTTTCTTT
TRBV5-1	.	.	TRBJ2-2	CASSSDIPNTGELFF	TGCGCCAGCAGCTCGGACATACCGAACACCGGGGAGCTGTTTTTT
TRBV6-4	once	.	TRBJ2-2	CASSDSDTGELFF	TGTGCCAGCAGTGACTCCGACACCGGGGAGCTGTTTTTT
TRBV24-1	.	TRBD1	TRBJ1-1	CATSDLRDREGTEAFF	TGTGCCACCAGTGATTTGCGGGACAGGGAGGGAACTGAAGCTTTCTTT
TRBV5-6	.	TRBD1	TRBJ1-2	CASSLGQGVYGYTF	TGTGCCAGCAGCTTGGGCCAGGGGGTTTATGGCTACACCTTC
TRBV6-2/TRBV6-3	.	.	TRBJ2-3	CASSYSGDTTVNTQYF	TGTGCCAGCAGTTACTCAGGGGACACGACCGTAAATACGCAGTATTTT
TRBV18	.	.	TRBJ1-3	CASSPPAGTPGNTIYF	TGTGCCAGCTCACCACCCGCCGGGACACCGGGAAACACCATATATTTT
TRBV19	.	.	TRBJ2-3	CASSYELTDTQYF	TGTGCCAGTAGTTATGAGTTGACAGATACGCAGTATTTT
TRBV7-9	.	.	TRBJ2-7	CASIFSQGGDNEQYF	TGTGCCAGCATCTTTAGTCAGGGAGGGGACAACGAGCAGTACTTC
TRBV7-8	.	.	TRBJ1-1	CASSLGQGRAEAFF	TGTGCCAGCAGCTTAGGTCAGGGGAGGGCTGAAGCTTTCTTT
TRBV5-4	.	.	TRBJ1-1	CASSWGDTEAFF	TGTGCCAGCAGCTGGGGAGATACTGAAGCTTTCTTT
TRBV7-3	.	.	TRBJ2-5	CASSSGEETQYF	TGTGCCAGCAGCTCGGGAGAGGAGACCCAGTACTTC
TRBV6-5	.	TRBD1	TRBJ1-2	CASRQGNYGYTF	TGTGCCAGCAGACAGGGGAACTATGGCTACACCTTC
TRBV3-1/TRBV3-2	.	TRBD2	TRBJ2-3	CASSQASGGASDTQYF	TGTGCCAGCAGCCAAGCTAGCGGGGGGGCCTCAGATACGCAGTATTTT
TRBV5-1	.	TRBD1	TRBJ2-7	CASSSQGAIHEQYF	TGCGCCAGCAGCTCCCAGGGGGCGATCCACGAGCAGTACTTC
TRBV11-1	.	.	TRBJ1-6	CASRSGRGIYNSPLHF	TGTGCCAGCAGGAGCGGACGGGGAATTTACAATTCACCCCTCCACTTT
TRBV3-1/TRBV3-2	.	.	TRBJ2-7	CASSKGRHYEQYF	TGTGCCAGCAGTAAGGGGCGACACTACGAGCAGTACTTC
TRBV14	.	.	TRBJ1-4	CASSPGEGTYNEKLFF	TGTGCCAGCAGCCCAGGGGAGGGGACCTATAATGAAAAACTGTTTTTT
TRBV27	.	TRBD1	TRBJ1-1	CASSLTGTGGSGSEAFF	TGTGCCAGCAGTTTAACTGGGACAGGGGGCTCTGGCAGTGAAGCTTTCTTT
TRBV15	.	TRBD1	TRBJ2-5	CATSRDTGGRETQYF	TGTGCCACCAGCAGAGACACAGGGGGGAGGGAGACCCAGTACTTC
TRBV6-1	once	.	TRBJ2-1	CASSDLGRRGNEQFF	TGTGCCAGCAGTGATTTAGGCCGACGGGGCAATGAGCAGTTCTTC
TRBV6-5	.	TRBD1	TRBJ2-7	CASSPTGEHHEQYF	TGTGCCAGCAGCCCAACAGGGGAGCACCACGAGCAGTACTTC
TRBV4-2	.	.	TRBJ1-2	CASSESRNSGRDGYTF	TGTGCCAGCAGTGAAAGCAGGAACAGCGGTCGTGATGGCTACACCTTC
TRBV5-4	once	.	TRBJ2-2	CASSLELNTGELFF	TGTGCCAGCAGCTTGGAACTCAACACCGGGGAGCTGTTTTTT
TRBV18	.	TRBD2	TRBJ2-2	CASSHLPGGQSGELFF	TGTGCCAGCTCACACCTACCGGGGGGGCAGTCCGGGGAGCTGTTTTTT
TRBV19	.	TRBD2	TRBJ2-1	CASSRGDYMGEQFF	TGTGCCAGTTCACGGGGGGACTACATGGGGGAGCAGTTCTTC
TRBV7-2	.	.	TRBJ1-2	CASSLLAEGGYTF	TGTGCCAGCAGCTTACTTGCCGAGGGCGGCTACACCTTC
TRBV5-4	.	TRBD1	TRBJ2-4	CASSLGTDKAKNIQYF	TGTGCCAGCAGCCTGGGGACAGACAAAGCCAAAAACATTCAGTACTTC
TRBV19	.	.	TRBJ1-5	CASSIPYSNQPQHF	TGTGCCAGTAGTATTCCCTATAGCAATCAGCCCCAGCATTTT